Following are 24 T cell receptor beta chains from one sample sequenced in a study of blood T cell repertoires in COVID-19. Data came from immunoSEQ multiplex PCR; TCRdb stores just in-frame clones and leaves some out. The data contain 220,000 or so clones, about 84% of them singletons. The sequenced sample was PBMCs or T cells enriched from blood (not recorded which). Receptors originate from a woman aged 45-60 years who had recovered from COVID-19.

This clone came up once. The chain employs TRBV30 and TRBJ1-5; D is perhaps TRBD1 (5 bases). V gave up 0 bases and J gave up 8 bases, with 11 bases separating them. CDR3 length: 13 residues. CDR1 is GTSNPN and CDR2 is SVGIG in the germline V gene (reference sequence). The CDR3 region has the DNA TGTGCCTGGAGTGTTCGGGGCGGGGAGCCCCAGCATTTT. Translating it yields CAWSVRGGEPQHF. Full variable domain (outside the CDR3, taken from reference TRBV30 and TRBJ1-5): SQTIHQWPATLVQPVGSPLSLECTVEGTSNPNLYWYRQAAGRGLQLLFYSVGIGQISSEVPQNLSASRPQDRQFILSSKKLLLSDSGFYLCAWSVRGGEPQHFGDGTRLSIL.

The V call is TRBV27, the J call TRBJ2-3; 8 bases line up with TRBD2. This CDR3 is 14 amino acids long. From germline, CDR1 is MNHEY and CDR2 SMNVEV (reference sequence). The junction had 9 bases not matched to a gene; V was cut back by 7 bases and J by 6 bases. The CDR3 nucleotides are TGTGCCAGCACCGACCGGGGGGGCAGGGATACGCAGTATTTT. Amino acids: CASTDRGGRDTQYF.

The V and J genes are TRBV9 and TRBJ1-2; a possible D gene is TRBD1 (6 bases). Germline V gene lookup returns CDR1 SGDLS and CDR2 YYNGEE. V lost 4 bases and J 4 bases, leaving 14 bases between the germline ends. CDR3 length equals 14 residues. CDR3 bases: TGTGCCAGCAGCCGGGACACTGGCCCCTATGGCTACACCTTC. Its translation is CASSRDTGPYGYTF.

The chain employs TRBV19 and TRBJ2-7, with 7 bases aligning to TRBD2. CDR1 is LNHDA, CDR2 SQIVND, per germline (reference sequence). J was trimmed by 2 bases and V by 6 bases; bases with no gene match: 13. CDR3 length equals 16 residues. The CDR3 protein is CASSRSIGTTTYEQYF. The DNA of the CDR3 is TGTGCCAGTAGCCGCTCAATTGGGACTACTACCTACGAGCAGTACTTC. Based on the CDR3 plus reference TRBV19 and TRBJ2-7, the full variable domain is DGGITQSPKYLFRKEGQNVTLSCEQNLNHDAMYWYRQDPGQGLRLIYYSQIVNDFQKGDIAEGYSVSREKKESFPLTVTSAQKNPTAFYLCASSRSIGTTTYEQYFGPGTRLTVT.

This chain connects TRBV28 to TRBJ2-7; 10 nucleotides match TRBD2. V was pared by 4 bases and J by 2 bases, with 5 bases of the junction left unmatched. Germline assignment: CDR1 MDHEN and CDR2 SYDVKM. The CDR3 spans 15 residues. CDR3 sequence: CASSSVAGGPYEQYF. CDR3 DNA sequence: TGTGCCAGCAGTTCAGTAGCGGGAGGACCCTACGAGCAGTACTTC.

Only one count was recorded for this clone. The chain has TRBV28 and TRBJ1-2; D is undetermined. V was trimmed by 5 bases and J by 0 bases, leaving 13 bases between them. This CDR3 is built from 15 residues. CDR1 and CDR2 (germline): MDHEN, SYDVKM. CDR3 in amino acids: CASSRAAGANYGYTF. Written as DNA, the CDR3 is TGTGCCAGCAGTCGCGCAGCCGGGGCTAACTATGGCTACACCTTC.

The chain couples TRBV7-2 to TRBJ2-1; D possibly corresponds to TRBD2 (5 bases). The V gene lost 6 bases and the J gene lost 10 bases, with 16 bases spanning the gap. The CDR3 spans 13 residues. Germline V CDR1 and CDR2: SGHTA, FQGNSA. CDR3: CASSFSGIWEQFF. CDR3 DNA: TGTGCCAGCAGTTTTTCCGGGATTTGGGAGCAGTTCTTC.

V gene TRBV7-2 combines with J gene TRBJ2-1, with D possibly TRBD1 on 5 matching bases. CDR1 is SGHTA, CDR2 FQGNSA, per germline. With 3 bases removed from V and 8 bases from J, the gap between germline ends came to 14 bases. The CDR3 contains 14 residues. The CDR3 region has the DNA TGTGCCAGCAGCTTCTTTAAGCTGGGGCATGAGCAGTTCTTC. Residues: CASSFFKLGHEQFF.

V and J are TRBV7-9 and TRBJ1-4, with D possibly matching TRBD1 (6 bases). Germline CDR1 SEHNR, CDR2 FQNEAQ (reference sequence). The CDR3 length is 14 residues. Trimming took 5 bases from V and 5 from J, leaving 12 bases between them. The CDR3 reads CASSRTAPNEKLFF. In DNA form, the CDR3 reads TGTGCCAGCAGCCGGACAGCCCCAAATGAAAAACTGTTTTTT.

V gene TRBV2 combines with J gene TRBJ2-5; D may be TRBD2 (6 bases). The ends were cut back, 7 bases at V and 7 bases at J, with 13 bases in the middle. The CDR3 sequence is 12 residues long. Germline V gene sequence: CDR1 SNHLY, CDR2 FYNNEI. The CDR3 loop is CASTRAGGTQYF. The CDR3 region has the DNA TGTGCCAGCACAAGGGCCGGGGGGACCCAGTACTTC. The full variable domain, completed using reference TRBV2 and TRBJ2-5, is EPEVTQTPSHQVTQMGQEVILRCVPISNHLYFYWYRQILGQKVEFLVSFYNNEISEKSEIFDDQFSVERPDGSNFTLKIRSTKLEDSAMYFCASTRAGGTQYFGPGTRLLVL.

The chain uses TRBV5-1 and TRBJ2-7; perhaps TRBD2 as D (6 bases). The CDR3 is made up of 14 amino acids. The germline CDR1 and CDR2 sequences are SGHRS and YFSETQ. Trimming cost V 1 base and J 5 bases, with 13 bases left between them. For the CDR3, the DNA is TGCGCCAGCAGCTTGCCCGCTAGCGTCGACGAGCAGTACTTC. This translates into CASSLPASVDEQYF.

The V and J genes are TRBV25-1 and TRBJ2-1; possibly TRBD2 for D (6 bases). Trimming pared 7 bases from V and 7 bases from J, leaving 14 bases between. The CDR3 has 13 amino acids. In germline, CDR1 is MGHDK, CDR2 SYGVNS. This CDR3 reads CASIGDWRNEQFF. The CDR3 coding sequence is TGTGCCAGCATCGGGGACTGGAGGAATGAGCAGTTCTTC. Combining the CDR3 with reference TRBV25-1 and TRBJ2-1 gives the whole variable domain EADIYQTPRYLVIGTGKKITLECSQTMGHDKMYWYQQDPGMELHLIHYSYGVNSTEKGDLSSESTVSRIRTEHFPLTLESARPSHTSQYLCASIGDWRNEQFFGPGTRLTVL.

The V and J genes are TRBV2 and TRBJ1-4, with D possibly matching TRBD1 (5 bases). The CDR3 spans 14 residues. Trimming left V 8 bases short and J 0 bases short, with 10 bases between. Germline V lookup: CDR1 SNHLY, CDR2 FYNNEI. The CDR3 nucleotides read TGTGCCAGCGGCAGGGCAGCAACTAATGAAAAACTGTTTTTT. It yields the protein CASGRAATNEKLFF.

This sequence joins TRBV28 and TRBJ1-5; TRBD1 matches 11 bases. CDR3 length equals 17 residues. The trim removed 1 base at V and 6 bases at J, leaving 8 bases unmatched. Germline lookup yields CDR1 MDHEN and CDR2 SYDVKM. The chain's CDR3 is CASSLFRGQGEAQPQHF. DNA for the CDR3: TGTGCCAGCAGTTTATTCCGGGGACAGGGGGAGGCTCAGCCCCAGCATTTT.

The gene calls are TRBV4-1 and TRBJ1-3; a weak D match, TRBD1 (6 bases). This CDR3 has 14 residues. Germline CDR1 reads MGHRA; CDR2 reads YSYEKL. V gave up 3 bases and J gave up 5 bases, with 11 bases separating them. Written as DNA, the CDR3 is TGCGCCAGCAGCCAGCCCGGACAGAGAAACACCATATATTTT. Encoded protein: CASSQPGQRNTIYF.

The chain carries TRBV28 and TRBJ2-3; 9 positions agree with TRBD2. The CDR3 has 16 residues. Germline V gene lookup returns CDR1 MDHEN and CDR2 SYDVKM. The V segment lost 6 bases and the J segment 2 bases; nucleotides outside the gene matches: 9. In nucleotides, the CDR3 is TGTGCCAGCAGCAGGTCTAGCGGGAAGATCACAGATACGCAGTATTTT. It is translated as CASSRSSGKITDTQYF. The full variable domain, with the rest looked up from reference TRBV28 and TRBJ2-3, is DVKVTQSSRYLVKRTGEKVFLECVQDMDHENMFWYRQDPGLGLRLIYFSYDVKMKEKGDIPEGYSVSREKKERFSLILESASTNQTSMYLCASSRSSGKITDTQYFGPGTRLTVL.

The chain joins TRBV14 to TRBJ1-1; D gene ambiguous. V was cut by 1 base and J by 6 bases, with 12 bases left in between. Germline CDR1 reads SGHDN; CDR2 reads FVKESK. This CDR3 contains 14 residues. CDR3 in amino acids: CASSQALGAAEAFF. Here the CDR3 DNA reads TGTGCCAGCAGCCAAGCTTTGGGCGCCGCTGAAGCTTTCTTT.

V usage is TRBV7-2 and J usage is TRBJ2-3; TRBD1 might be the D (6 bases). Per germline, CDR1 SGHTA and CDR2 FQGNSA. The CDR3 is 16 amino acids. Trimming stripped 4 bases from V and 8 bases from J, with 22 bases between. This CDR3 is CASSSQLIQGRGTQYF. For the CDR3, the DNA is TGTGCCAGCAGCTCCCAACTGATTCAGGGGCGAGGTACGCAGTATTTT.

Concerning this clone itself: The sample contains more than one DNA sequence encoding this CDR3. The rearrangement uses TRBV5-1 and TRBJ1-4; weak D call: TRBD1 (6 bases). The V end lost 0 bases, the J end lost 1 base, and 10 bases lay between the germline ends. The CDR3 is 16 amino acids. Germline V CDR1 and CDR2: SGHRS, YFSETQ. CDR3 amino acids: CASSLEGGRTNEKLFF. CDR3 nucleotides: TGCGCCAGCAGCTTGGAAGGGGGACGAACTAATGAAAAACTGTTTTTT.

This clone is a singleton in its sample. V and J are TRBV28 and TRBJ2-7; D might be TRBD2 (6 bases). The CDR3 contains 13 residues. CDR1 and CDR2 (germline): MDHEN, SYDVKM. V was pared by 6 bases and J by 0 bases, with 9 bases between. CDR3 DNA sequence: TGTGCCAGCAGATCGGGAGTCTCCTACGAGCAGTACTTC. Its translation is CASRSGVSYEQYF.

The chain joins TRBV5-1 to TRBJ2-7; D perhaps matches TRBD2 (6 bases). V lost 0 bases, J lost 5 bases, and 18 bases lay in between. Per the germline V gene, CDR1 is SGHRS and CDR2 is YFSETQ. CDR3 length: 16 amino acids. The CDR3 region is CASSLGGTHSTDEQYF. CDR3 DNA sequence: TGCGCCAGCAGCTTGGGGGGGACTCACTCTACTGACGAGCAGTACTTC.

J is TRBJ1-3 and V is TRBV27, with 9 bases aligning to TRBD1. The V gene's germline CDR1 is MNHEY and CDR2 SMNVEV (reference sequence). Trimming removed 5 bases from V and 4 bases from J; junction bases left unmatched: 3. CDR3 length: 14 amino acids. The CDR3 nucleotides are TGTGCCAGCAGTAGGACAGGGGACGGAAACACCATATATTTT. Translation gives CASSRTGDGNTIYF.

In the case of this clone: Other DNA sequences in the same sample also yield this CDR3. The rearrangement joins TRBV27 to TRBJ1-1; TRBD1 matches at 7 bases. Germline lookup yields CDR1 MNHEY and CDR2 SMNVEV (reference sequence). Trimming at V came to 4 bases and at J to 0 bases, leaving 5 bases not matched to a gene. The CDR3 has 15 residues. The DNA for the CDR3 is TGTGCCAGCAGTTCTCAGACAGGGCTGAACACTGAAGCTTTCTTT. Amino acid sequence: CASSSQTGLNTEAFF.

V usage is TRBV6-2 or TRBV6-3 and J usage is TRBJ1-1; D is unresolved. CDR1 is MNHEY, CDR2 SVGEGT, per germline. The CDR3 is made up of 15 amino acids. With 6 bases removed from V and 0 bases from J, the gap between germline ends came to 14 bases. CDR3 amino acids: CASSRKLGMNTEAFF. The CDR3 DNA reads TGTGCCAGCAGCCGCAAACTAGGAATGAACACTGAAGCTTTCTTT.